This note documents a single T cell receptor beta chain sequence. These data originate in a study of cytomegalovirus exposure and HLA in healthy donors. The PCR ran on 60 Vbeta and 13 Jbeta primers. Measured with immunoSEQ multiplex PCR; TCRdb has only the in-frame clones, and not every one. The sample consists of 150,000 to 200,000 clones, more than 75% of them appearing once. Germline lookup yields CDR1 MNHNS and CDR2 SASEGT. With 4 bases clipped from V and 0 bases from J, the junction kept 3 bases outside the gene matches. This CDR3 is built from 15 residues. Source material: PBMCs. This TCR derives from a girl under three years old in good health and CMV-seronegative. The chain recombines TRBV6-1 with TRBJ2-3; 8 bases are a match to TRBD1. This CDR3 reads CASSAYRGSTDTQYF. The CDR3 DNA is TGTGCCAGCAGTGCTTACAGGGGGAGCACAGATACGCAGTATTTT.